The text below deals with one T cell receptor beta chain. Its target antigen remains unknown. Per-nucleotide qualities are absent, and no much larger clonotype sits a single base away. According to the study, the label for this sample's time point signals: after neoadjuvant nivolumab, at surgical resection. The patients had newly diagnosed stage II-IVA oral cavity squamous cell carcinoma and had not received any prior systemic or radiation treatment. The cohort was composed of patients with HPV-negative, locally advanced oral cavity squamous cell carcinoma. Samples came from a longitudinal correlative study of a single-arm phase II trial of neoadjuvant nivolumab in oral cavity squamous cell carcinoma. Subject-matched pre- and post-treatment PBMCs and tumors from three responders and three non-responders underwent genomic DNA-based TCRbeta sequencing. For tumor tissue, genomic DNA extraction relied on the Maxwell RSC DNA from Tissue kit.

The data derive from a study of neoadjuvant anti-PD-1 for oral cavity cancer (dated by TCRdb to the early 2020s). Background for the entire study: Patients mostly received three to four biweekly doses of nivolumab at 3 mg/kg before curative-intent surgical resection. Responders were defined as patients with complete response, partial response or stable disease by RECIST 1.1; non-responders were defined as patients with progression. There were more than 10 patients in the parent correlative cohort, and the response rate was less than 40%. For patients who did not progress, a fourth nivolumab dose was given around day 43, followed by definitive surgical resection on days 50-56. Results the study describes overall, beyond this receptor: Larger post-treatment sizes of preexisting intratumoral clones correlated with greater tumor shrinkage, suggesting expansion of preexisting clones contributed to response. Higher pretreatment blood TCRbeta clonality and lower post-treatment tumor TCRbeta clonality were correlated with higher pretreatment blood Treg/Th17 ratios. TCR analyses included only three patients per response group, and the authors called for larger cohorts for validation.

At the junction V is shortened by 2 bases and J by 0 bases, with 7 bases in between. The germline V gene (reference sequence) provides CDR1 MNHNY and CDR2 SVGAGI. Including the terminal cysteine and phenylalanine, the CDR3 comprises 15 residues. Just CDR3 DNA is preserved here, 45 bases in frame from base 1. For survey sequencing, tumor libraries mostly used 4 to 6 ug of input genomic DNA, with two replicates for each sample. The immunoSEQ hsTCRbeta kit was used to prepare TCRbeta libraries, following the manufacturer's instructions. The completed libraries were mixed into a single pool at 3 nM, then sequenced with an Illumina NovaSeq 6000 S4 flow cell. In the original analysis: The immunoSEQ Analyzer handled quality control and preprocessing of the raw data. The analysis was limited to productive rearrangements, and each clonotype was defined by a unique CDR3 amino acid sequence. Repertoire clonality was estimated as the Gini-Simpson index, which was calculated using the R package tcR. Student's t test was used to compare Gini indices, and Pearson correlation was used to assess associations with tumor size change. In TCRdb, the immuneACCESS table is reduced to in-frame sequences with V and J assigned. These tables do not hold every clone; where another copy was compared, an unresolved V gene accounts for under half, and the others remain unexplained. D and trimming were read from the DNA, whereas the V and J calls and clone size are those reported in that table. The sample table shows about 37,000 clones, and about 36% are seen once. The top ten constitute about a sixth of the sample.

Sequencing was performed on tumor tissue, taken after nivolumab (anti-PD-1) treatment. The V and J segments used are TRBV6-6 and TRBJ1-4; the D gene is unclear. The TCR originated in a person between 35 and 79 years old with oral cavity squamous cell carcinoma. The CDR3 sequence is CASSYQQATNEKLFF. DNA sequence: TGTGCCAGCAGTTACCAGCAAGCAACTAATGAAAAACTGTTTTTT.